These T cell receptor beta chains were read from a single sample in a study of cytomegalovirus exposure and HLA in healthy donors. Only in-frame clones appear in the TCRdb table, and some are missing; sequencing was by immunoSEQ multiplex PCR. There are around 110,000 clones in the sample, with around 6.5% held by the top ten. Sequenced input: PBMCs. These receptors were taken from a man aged 40-50 years in good health and CMV-seropositive. Each CDR3 is given with its conserved first and last residue. D genes are given only for firm matches.

v_call	d_call	j_call	cdr3_nt	cdr3_aa
TRBV7-3	TRBD1	TRBJ2-2	TGTGCCAGCAGCTTAGACGGGACAGCTCTGAACACCGGGGAGCTGTTTTTT	CASSLDGTALNTGELFF
TRBV5-1	TRBD2	TRBJ2-7	TGCGCCAGCACCCCGAGGGGAGTAGCGGGAGCCTACGAGCAGTACTTC	CASTPRGVAGAYEQYF
TRBV7-3	NA	TRBJ1-1	TGTGCCAGCAGCTTAACGGTCAGGGGAAGAGTCACTGAAGCTTTCTTT	CASSLTVRGRVTEAFF
TRBV6-4	NA	TRBJ1-2	TGTGCCAGCAGACTGGAGGACAGCCTTAACTATGGCTACACCTTC	CASRLEDSLNYGYTF
TRBV11-2	TRBD1	TRBJ2-7	TGTGCCAGCAGCCTCGGGACAGGTCTATGGGAGCAGTACTTC	CASSLGTGLWEQYF
TRBV6-6	NA	TRBJ2-1	TGTGCCAGCAGCCCGAGGGCTGAGCAGTTCTTC	CASSPRAEQFF
TRBV6-1	NA	TRBJ2-6	TGTGCCAGCAGTGCCCAAGGAGGTGTCTCTGGGGCCAACGTCCTGACTTTC	CASSAQGGVSGANVLTF
TRBV19	TRBD1	TRBJ2-3	TGTGCCAGTAGTCGGGACAGGGTTTGGGATACGCAGTATTTT	CASSRDRVWDTQYF
TRBV6-6	NA	TRBJ1-2	TGTGCCCTAGGGGGAGACTTCTATGGCTACACCTTC	CALGGDFYGYTF
TRBV4-1	NA	TRBJ1-1	TGCGCCAGCAGCCAAGATAAATCTCCAGCGCTGAACACTGAAGCTTTCTTT	CASSQDKSPALNTEAFF
TRBV19	TRBD2	TRBJ2-7	TGTGCCAGTAGTCCTTCACTAGCGGGAGGGCCCACCTACGAGCAGTACTTC	CASSPSLAGGPTYEQYF
TRBV5-6	NA	TRBJ2-6	TGTGCCAGCAGCTTGGAGGCAGGGATCAGCTCTGGGGCCAACGTCCTGACTTTC	CASSLEAGISSGANVLTF
TRBV15	NA	TRBJ2-7	TGTGCCACCAGCAGAGTCACGGAGCCATCCTCCTACGAGCAGTACTTC	CATSRVTEPSSYEQYF
TRBV5-1	NA	TRBJ1-1	TGCGCCAGCATTCCCTATTTGCAAAGCACTGAAGCTTTCTTT	CASIPYLQSTEAFF
TRBV28	NA	TRBJ2-7	TGTGCCAGCAGTTTTCCCAGGGAAGATAACCGTTTCGTTAAGCAGTACTTC	CASSFPREDNRFVKQYF
TRBV7-9	TRBD2	TRBJ2-4	TGTGCCAGCAGCCCGGGACGGGTATCGGGGGGAGACATTCAGTACTTC	CASSPGRVSGGDIQYF
TRBV5-1	NA	TRBJ2-7	TGCGCCAGCAGCTTGGACGGTGAGCAGTACTTC	CASSLDGEQYF
TRBV2	NA	TRBJ2-5	TGTGCCAGCAGTGAATTTGGCGGGGAGACCCAGTACTTC	CASSEFGGETQYF
TRBV7-3	NA	TRBJ2-2	TGTGCCAGCAGCGCCCGTGGGGGGTCGAACACCGGGGAGCTGTTTTTT	CASSARGGSNTGELFF
TRBV28	TRBD1	TRBJ2-7	TGTGCCAGCAGTTCCCCGGGACAGAGCCCCCTCTACGAGCAGTACTTC	CASSSPGQSPLYEQYF
TRBV7-9	NA	TRBJ2-7	TGTGCCAGCAGCTTAGGAGTGCAGGTCAGGGACGAGCAGTACTTC	CASSLGVQVRDEQYF
TRBV5-8	TRBD1	TRBJ2-7	TGTGCCAGCACCGTGTGGGGGCCGGGACAGGGCTCCTACGAGCAGTACTTC	CASTVWGPGQGSYEQYF
TRBV10-3	NA	TRBJ1-1	TGTGCCATCAGTGAGCCTGCCGCCGACAGAACTGAAGCTTTCTTT	CAISEPAADRTEAFF
TRBV2	TRBD2	TRBJ2-1	TGTGCCAGCAGGCTAGCGGGAGTAGGTAATGAGCAGTTCTTC	CASRLAGVGNEQFF
TRBV6-5	TRBD1	TRBJ1-1	TGTGCCAGCAGTTACTCTACCTTTCAGGGGGCTGAAGCTTTCTTT	CASSYSTFQGAEAFF
TRBV7-9	TRBD2	TRBJ2-3	TGTGCCAGCAGCTCCTCGACTAGCGGGTGGGATTCGCAGTATTTT	CASSSSTSGWDSQYF
TRBV5-6	TRBD2	TRBJ2-7	TGTGCCAGCACCACGGGACTAGCGGGAGAAGAGGCCTACGAGCAGTACTTC	CASTTGLAGEEAYEQYF
TRBV5-4	NA	TRBJ2-1	TGTGCCAGCAGCTTTCCCCGGGACTCCCACTACAATGAGCAGTTCTTC	CASSFPRDSHYNEQFF
TRBV11-2	TRBD1	TRBJ2-2	TGTGCCAGCAGCTTGCCACGGGGGACAGGGGGCTTTAACACCGGGGAGCTGTTTTTT	CASSLPRGTGGFNTGELFF
TRBV5-5	TRBD1	TRBJ1-3	TGTGCCAGCACCCTACAGGGGGCTTCCCTACTGGAAGGAAACACCATATATTTT	CASTLQGASLLEGNTIYF
TRBV25-1	TRBD1	TRBJ1-1	TGTGCCAGCAGTGGCACGCAGGGGGCTCGCGGCACTGAAGCTTTCTTT	CASSGTQGARGTEAFF
TRBV30	TRBD2	TRBJ2-1	TGTGCCTGGGGCCCCGGGACTAGCTCCTACAATGAGCAGTTCTTC	CAWGPGTSSYNEQFF
TRBV5-6	NA	TRBJ1-5	TGTGCCAGCAGCTTGGCGGGGACACTACATCAGCCCCAGCATTTT	CASSLAGTLHQPQHF
TRBV6-1	NA	TRBJ2-3	TGTGCCAGCAACCACCCGGGGGACTCAGATACGCAGTATTTT	CASNHPGDSDTQYF
TRBV7-8	NA	TRBJ1-5	TGTGCCAGCAGCACAGATTTGGGGCCCCAGCATTTT	CASSTDLGPQHF
TRBV7-9	TRBD1	TRBJ2-7	TGTGCCAGCAACAATGCGGGACAGGGGGCCTACGAGCAGTACTTC	CASNNAGQGAYEQYF
TRBV7-9	NA	TRBJ2-7	TGTGCCAGCAGCTTGTTAGGGGAATCCTACGAGCAGTACTTC	CASSLLGESYEQYF
TRBV4-1	NA	TRBJ2-5	TGCGCCAGCAGCCAGTTAAGTCGGCGGGAGACCCAGTACTTC	CASSQLSRRETQYF
TRBV27	TRBD1	TRBJ2-7	TGTGCCAGCAGTCAGGGGGCACGAACCTACGAGCAGTACTTC	CASSQGARTYEQYF
TRBV7-3	NA	TRBJ1-4	TGTGCCAGCAGCCGGGGGGTTAATGAAAAACTGTTTTTT	CASSRGVNEKLFF
TRBV28	NA	TRBJ2-5	TGTGCCAGCAGTTTATATGGGCGGGCCCCGCAAGAGACCCAGTACTTC	CASSLYGRAPQETQYF
TRBV19	NA	TRBJ2-7	TGTGCCAGTAGTCGGTCGGGAGCCTACGAGCAGTACTTC	CASSRSGAYEQYF
TRBV6-5	NA	TRBJ1-2	TGTGCCAGCGGTGGCGGATACTATGGCTACACCTTC	CASGGGYYGYTF
TRBV5-1	TRBD1	TRBJ2-7	TGCGCCAGCAGCTGGCGGACAGGGGCGAACTACGAGCAGTACTTC	CASSWRTGANYEQYF
TRBV9	NA	TRBJ2-5	TGTGCCAGCAGCACAAGAGCGGGCCAAGAGACCCAGTACTTC	CASSTRAGQETQYF
TRBV28	NA	TRBJ1-3	TGTGCCAGCATCAGGGAGGGGGGCTTCTCTGGAAACACCATATATTTT	CASIREGGFSGNTIYF
TRBV7-9	TRBD1	TRBJ1-4	TGTGCCAGCAGCCCTAGGGGACAGGGGGCGCGGGATGAAAAACTGTTTTTT	CASSPRGQGARDEKLFF
TRBV2	NA	TRBJ1-3	TGTGCCAGCAGTGGTCTACACGGACTCTCTGGAAACACCATATATTTT	CASSGLHGLSGNTIYF